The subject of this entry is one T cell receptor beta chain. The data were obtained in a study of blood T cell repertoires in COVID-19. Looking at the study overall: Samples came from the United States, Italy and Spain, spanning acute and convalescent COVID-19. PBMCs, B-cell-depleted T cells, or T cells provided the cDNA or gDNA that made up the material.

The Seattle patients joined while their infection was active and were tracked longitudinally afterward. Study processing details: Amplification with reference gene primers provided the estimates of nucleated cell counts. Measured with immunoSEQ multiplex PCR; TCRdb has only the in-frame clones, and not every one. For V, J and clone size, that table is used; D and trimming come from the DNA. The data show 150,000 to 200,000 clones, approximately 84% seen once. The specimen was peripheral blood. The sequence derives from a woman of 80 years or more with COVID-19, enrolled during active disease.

CDR3 residues: CASSLERFPTGELFF. In DNA form, the CDR3 reads TGTGCCAGCAGCTTAGAGCGGTTCCCCACCGGGGAGCTGTTTTTT. The J gene is TRBJ2-2, the V gene TRBV7-8, with D maybe TRBD2 (5 bases). V was pared by 1 base and J by 4 bases, with 10 bases between. Germline loops: CDR1 SGHVS, CDR2 FQNEAQ. CDR3 size: 15 residues. The full variable domain, with the rest looked up from reference TRBV7-8 and TRBJ2-2, is GAGVSQSPRYKVAKRGQDVALRCDPISGHVSLFWYQQALGQGPEFLTYFQNEAQLDKSGLPSDRFFAERPEGSVSTLKIQRTQQEDSAVYLCASSLERFPTGELFFGEGSRLTVL.